Listed below are T cell receptor beta chains from one sample, sequenced in a study of cytomegalovirus exposure and HLA in healthy donors. Libraries were prepared by immunoSEQ multiplex PCR; TCRdb keeps only in-frame clonotypes and omits some of them. The record lists under 200,000 clones, of which the ten most abundant hold roughly 2%. Sequencing was carried out using PBMCs. Receptor source: a man aged 30-40 years in good health and CMV-seronegative. CDR3s include the opening cysteine and the closing phenylalanine or tryptophan. The order of the fields is V gene, D gene, J gene, CDR3 DNA, CDR3 protein. A D gene is named only where the DNA matches it firmly.

>TRBV5-5|.|TRBJ1-4
TGTGCCAGCAGCTTCCAGGGTGAAAAACTGTTTTTT
CASSFQGEKLFF
>TRBV5-4|TRBD1|TRBJ1-2
TGTGCCAGCAGCTTACAGGGGGCCGGTGGCTACACCTTC
CASSLQGAGGYTF
>TRBV5-6|.|TRBJ2-4
TGTGCCAGCAGCTTCTCCGTCGGGGGAGCCAAAAACATTCAGTACTTC
CASSFSVGGAKNIQYF
>TRBV7-8|.|TRBJ2-1
TGTGCCAGCAGAGGAGGGAATCCAGACCACAATGAGCAGTTCTTC
CASRGGNPDHNEQFF
>TRBV4-1|TRBD2|TRBJ2-7
TGCGCCAGCAGCCAAGGGGGGGGATCCTACGAGCAGTACTTC
CASSQGGGSYEQYF
>TRBV6-5|TRBD2|TRBJ2-2
TGTGCCAGCAGTTACTCTAGCGGGACGGGGACCGGGGAGCTGTTTTTT
CASSYSSGTGTGELFF
>TRBV27|.|TRBJ2-1
TGTGCCAGCAGTCGGGACTTTTCTAGCTCCTACAATGAGCAGTTCTTC
CASSRDFSSSYNEQFF
>TRBV6-5|TRBD1|TRBJ1-1
TGTGCCAGCAGTTACGGGACAGGGTTGGGCACTGAAGCTTTCTTT
CASSYGTGLGTEAFF
>TRBV18|.|TRBJ2-3
TGTGCCAGCTCACCTTTGGACTCGGGAGATCCGTATTTT
CASSPLDSGDPYF
>TRBV30|.|TRBJ2-3
TGTGCCTGGAGTGTACTCCCATCAATGACTAGCACAGATACGCAGTATTTT
CAWSVLPSMTSTDTQYF
>TRBV28|TRBD1|TRBJ2-7
TGTGCCAGCAGTCGGACAGGGGGAAACTACGAGCAGTACTTC
CASSRTGGNYEQYF
>TRBV6-5|TRBD2|TRBJ2-1
TGTGCCAGCAGTTATCTAGCGGGAGGGCCGGGTGAGCAGTTCTTC
CASSYLAGGPGEQFF
>TRBV27|.|TRBJ1-4
TGTGCCAGCAGTTTACAGGTTTGGGAAAAACTGTTTTTT
CASSLQVWEKLFF
>TRBV2|.|TRBJ1-2
TGTGCCAGCAGTGAGGCGGGTGCTTTGGATGGCTACACCTTC
CASSEAGALDGYTF
>TRBV19|.|TRBJ1-4
TGTGCCAGTGGGGTTTGGGGGGCAACTAATGAAAAACTGTTTTTT
CASGVWGATNEKLFF
>TRBV11-2|.|TRBJ2-5
TGTGCCAGCAGCTTAGCGGATACCGGGTCTCCCCAGTACTTC
CASSLADTGSPQYF
>TRBV5-6|.|TRBJ1-2
TGTGCCAGCATGCCCAGGCAGGGTTTTGTCGGCTACACCTTC
CASMPRQGFVGYTF
>TRBV19|.|TRBJ1-3
TGTGCCAGTAGTACGTCCCCGGGGGGCACTGGAAACACCATATATTTT
CASSTSPGGTGNTIYF
>TRBV6-5|TRBD1|TRBJ1-2
TGTGCCAGCAGTTACTCCGGGACAGGGGCCCTTAACGGCTACACCTTC
CASSYSGTGALNGYTF
>TRBV11-3|TRBD1|TRBJ1-2
TGTGCCAGCAGCTTAGTGGGCCAGGGGGTCTATGGCTACACCTTC
CASSLVGQGVYGYTF
>TRBV5-4|.|TRBJ2-2
TGTGCCAGCAGCTTGGGGCAAAACACCGGGGAGCTGTTTTTT
CASSLGQNTGELFF
>TRBV29-1|.|TRBJ1-5
TGCAGCGTGGGGGGGGGAGGAACGCCCCAGCATTTT
CSVGGGGTPQHF
>TRBV29-1|.|TRBJ2-2
TGCAGCGCGAAAAGGGGCGCGGACACCGGGGAGCTGTTTTTT
CSAKRGADTGELFF
>TRBV7-9|TRBD1|TRBJ1-2
TGTGCCAGCAGCTCAAGGACAGGCCTACTCTATGGCTACACCTTC
CASSSRTGLLYGYTF
>TRBV7-6|.|TRBJ1-1
TGTGCCAGCAGCTTACCCCTCGGGGGGAACGCGAACACTGAAGCTTTCTTT
CASSLPLGGNANTEAFF
>TRBV30|TRBD1|TRBJ2-4
TGTGCCTGGGTGGGACAGGGGGCGCCCAAAAACATTCAGTACTTC
CAWVGQGAPKNIQYF
>TRBV6-5|.|TRBJ1-3
TGTGCCAGCAGTTACTCCGGGGGCTCTGGAAACACCATATATTTT
CASSYSGGSGNTIYF
>TRBV15|.|TRBJ2-4
TGTGCCACCAGCAGAGACGGGTCTCAAAACATTCAGTACTTC
CATSRDGSQNIQYF
>TRBV2|.|TRBJ1-1
TGTGCCAGCGTTCGACAGAACACTGAAGCTTTCTTT
CASVRQNTEAFF
>TRBV14|TRBD2|TRBJ2-3
TGTGCCAGCAGCCGTCGGGACTACCCGCCCGGTACGCAGTATTTT
CASSRRDYPPGTQYF
>TRBV10-1|.|TRBJ1-1
TGCGCCAGCCGGGGGGATACTGAAGCTTTCTTT
CASRGDTEAFF
>TRBV27|TRBD1|TRBJ1-1
TGTGCCAGCAGTTTAACAGGGGGCTACGGGAACACTGAAGCTTTCTTT
CASSLTGGYGNTEAFF
>TRBV5-1|.|TRBJ2-7
TGCGCCAGCAGCCCGGGAGGGACAGGGCCCTACGAGCAGTACTTC
CASSPGGTGPYEQYF
>TRBV2|.|TRBJ2-3
TGTGCCAGCAGTTCGTGGACTACAGATACGCAGTATTTT
CASSSWTTDTQYF
>TRBV5-4|TRBD1|TRBJ2-7
TGTGCCAGCAGCTTGCCGGGGACAGGCACACACGAGCAGTACTTC
CASSLPGTGTHEQYF
>TRBV6-1|TRBD2|TRBJ2-3
TGTGCCACCATGACTAGCGTGATCACAGATACGCAGTATTTT
CATMTSVITDTQYF
>TRBV12-5|.|TRBJ1-2
TGTGCTAGTGGTTTGGCTGGCAGGGGCGGAATTTATGGCTACACCTTC
CASGLAGRGGIYGYTF
>TRBV14|TRBD2|TRBJ2-7
TGTGCCAGCAGCCTTTTCAAGGGGAGCGGGAGGTACGAGCAGTACTTC
CASSLFKGSGRYEQYF
>TRBV27|TRBD2|TRBJ2-1
TGTGCCAGCAGCCGTACCTGGACTAGCGGGACCAATGAGCAGTTCTTC
CASSRTWTSGTNEQFF
>TRBV15|.|TRBJ2-3
TGTGCCACCAGCAGAGTCGGAGATACGCAGTATTTT
CATSRVGDTQYF
>TRBV21-1|.|TRBJ2-5
TGTGCCAGCAGCAAAGCCGTCTCCAGCGATAGAGAGACCCAGTACTTC
CASSKAVSSDRETQYF
>TRBV11-2|.|TRBJ2-7
TGTGCCAGCAGCCCCAGGGTTACTTCCTACGAGCAGTACTTC
CASSPRVTSYEQYF
>TRBV30|.|TRBJ1-2
TGTGCCTGGAGTGACAATTCGGGGAACTATGGCTACACCTTC
CAWSDNSGNYGYTF
>TRBV6-1|.|TRBJ2-1
TGTGCCAGCAGTGAAACAGCCGAACCCTACAATGAGCAGTTCTTC
CASSETAEPYNEQFF
>TRBV5-1|.|TRBJ2-3
TGCGCCAGCAGGATCGAGGAGACGCAGTATTTT
CASRIEETQYF
>TRBV5-1|TRBD2|TRBJ2-3
TGCGCCAGCAGCGCTACGAAGAAGGCGAGGACTAGCGAAAGCACAGATACGCAGTATTTT
CASSATKKARTSESTDTQYF
>TRBV27|TRBD2|TRBJ2-7
TGTGCCAGCAGTTTTAGCGGGAGGGTCGGCGAGCAGTACTTC
CASSFSGRVGEQYF
>TRBV9|TRBD1|TRBJ2-2
TGTGCCAGCAGCGTAGTCGGGACAGCTAAGCCCCCCGGGGAGCTGTTTTTT
CASSVVGTAKPPGELFF